These 27 T cell receptor beta chains were all obtained from the same sample, sequenced in a study of T-cell memory formation after mild COVID-19. TCRdb re-derived calls from the 5' RACE reads in MiXCR, one entry per CDR3 protein. Altogether more than 350,000 distinct CDR3 sequences are present, approximately 21% being singletons, with the ten largest covering around 12%. The sequenced material came from PBMCs or a T cell subset sorted from them (not recorded which). These receptors all come from an adult woman who had mild COVID-19 (a few samples of this study predate the infection). Cell type and time point are not known.

The chain recombines TRBV30 with TRBJ2-5; tentative D call: TRBD1 (5 bases). CDR3 length: 13 amino acids. Germline loops: CDR1 GTSNPN, CDR2 SVGIG (reference sequence). Trimming took 8 bases from V and 5 from J, leaving 18 bases between them. The CDR3 here is CAQGFLWGETQYF. CDR3 nucleotides: TGTGCCCAGGGATTTCTGTGGGGCGAGACCCAGTACTTC.

The gene calls are TRBV29-1 and TRBJ1-1; 10 bases fit TRBD1. The CDR3 is made up of 13 amino acids. The trim removed 5 bases at V and 4 bases at J, leaving 4 bases unmatched. Germline V CDR1 and CDR2: SQVTM, ANQGSEA. The CDR3 nucleotides are TGCAGCGTTAGGTGGACAGGGGGCACTGAAGCTTTCTTT. As protein: CSVRWTGGTEAFF.

V gene TRBV20-1 combines with J gene TRBJ1-2; 7 positions match TRBD1. V shed 0 bases, J shed 0 bases, and the junction held 16 bases outside the gene matches. The CDR3 totals 19 residues. Germline CDR1 DFQATT, CDR2 SNEGSKA (reference sequence). In nucleotides, the CDR3 is TGCAGTGCTAGAGATCCGCTTCGGGGACAGTTATCAACTAACTATGGCTACACCTTC. Its translation: CSARDPLRGQLSTNYGYTF.

This clonotype has a handful of counts. The genes are TRBV6-5 and TRBJ1-5, with D unresolved. Germline V gene sequence: CDR1 MNHEY, CDR2 SVGAGI. The V and J ends lost 4 bases and 1 base respectively, with 8 bases between them. This CDR3 is 14 amino acids long. CDR3 in DNA: TGTGCCAGCAGTTTGACGGCGAGCAATCAGCCCCAGCATTTT. It yields the protein CASSLTASNQPQHF.

The chain joins TRBV19 to TRBJ1-1; no firm D call. The CDR3 runs 14 residues. Germline V lookup: CDR1 LNHDA, CDR2 SQIVND (reference sequence). With 6 bases removed from V and 4 bases from J, the gap between germline ends came to 15 bases. CDR3: CASRLSRVATEAFF. The CDR3 DNA is TGTGCCAGTAGGCTCAGCCGTGTCGCCACTGAAGCTTTCTTT.

This clonotype has a handful of counts. The chain uses TRBV7-9 and TRBJ2-5; 7 bases map to TRBD1. CDR1 and CDR2 from the germline V gene are SEHNR and FQNEAQ (reference sequence). The CDR3 contains 17 residues. Germline trimming cut 3 bases from V and 5 bases from J; bases unmatched to any gene: 15. CDR3 loop: CASSFDLETGSWETQYF. DNA of the CDR3: TGTGCCAGCAGCTTCGATCTGGAGACAGGGAGTTGGGAGACCCAGTACTTC.

The chain couples TRBV6-5 to TRBJ2-5; D not resolved. The CDR3 consists of 13 residues. Germline V gene sequence: CDR1 MNHEY, CDR2 SVGAGI. Trimming shortened V by 9 bases and J by 5 bases, and 16 bases separated the two germline ends. The CDR3 DNA reads as TGTGCCAGTCTCTCCCCCGGTAGCGAGACCCAGTACTTC. Amino acid sequence: CASLSPGSETQYF.

This clonotype was seen repeatedly, ten times or more. V is TRBV7-3 and J is TRBJ2-7; 7 bases are a match to TRBD2. The CDR3 has 14 amino acids. Germline V CDR1 and CDR2: SGHTA, FQGTGA. With V trimmed by 1 base and J by 0 bases, 0 bases remained unmatched. DNA for the CDR3: TGTGCCAGCAGCTTAAGCGGGGGCTCCTACGAGCAGTACTTC. As protein: CASSLSGGSYEQYF.

This clonotype was seen a handful of times. The rearrangement uses TRBV20-1 and TRBJ1-1, with D possibly matching TRBD1 (6 bases). Germline CDR1 reads DFQATT; CDR2 reads SNEGSKA (reference sequence). The CDR3 has 14 residues. V shed 3 bases and J shed 0 bases, with 11 bases lying between them. CDR3 sequence reads: CSASLAGVNTEAFF. The CDR3 DNA sequence: TGCAGTGCTAGTCTGGCAGGGGTGAACACTGAAGCTTTCTTT.

This clonotype was recorded a few times. The rearrangement uses TRBV13 and TRBJ2-3; 9 bases are a match to TRBD2. The trim removed 0 bases at V and 2 bases at J, leaving 6 bases unmatched. From germline, CDR1 is PRHDT and CDR2 FYEKMQ (reference sequence). The CDR3 length is 17 residues. The CDR3 coding sequence is TGTGCCAGCAGCTTAGGGGCTAGCGGGACGTCCACAGATACGCAGTATTTT. Its protein product is CASSLGASGTSTDTQYF.

On this clonotype itself: Germline is not matched at one junction end, which may reflect a read error. V usage is TRBV7-9 and J usage is TRBJ2-7, with D hard to call. The CDR3 length is 12 residues. Per germline, CDR1 SEHNR and CDR2 FQNEAQ (reference sequence). This chain's CDR3 is CDSSFSVFEQYF. Written as DNA, the CDR3 is TGTGACAGCAGCTTTTCCGTCTTCGAGCAGTACTTC.

The V call is TRBV20-1, the J call TRBJ2-2; maybe TRBD1 (6 bases). Germline V gene sequence: CDR1 DFQATT, CDR2 SNEGSKA (reference sequence). The CDR3 totals 14 residues. The germline V and J ends were trimmed by 7 bases and 6 bases, with 18 bases remaining between them. CDR3 sequence reads: CSGERGTVAGELFF. The DNA for the CDR3 is TGCAGTGGGGAGAGGGGGACCGTTGCCGGGGAGCTGTTTTTT.

This clonotype showed up just a few times. The rearrangement uses TRBV20-1 and TRBJ1-5, with D maybe TRBD1 (6 bases). The CDR3 is 14 residues long. Trimming took 1 base from V and 1 from J, leaving 8 bases between them. Germline loops: CDR1 DFQATT, CDR2 SNEGSKA (reference sequence). The CDR3 region is CSARGGGSNQPQHF. In DNA form, the CDR3 reads TGCAGTGCTAGAGGGGGGGGCAGCAATCAGCCCCAGCATTTT.

This clonotype occurred many times. This CDR3 is CASSRTLNTEAFF. CDR3 nucleotide sequence: TGTGCCAGCAGCAGGACACTGAACACTGAAGCTTTCTTT. The chain couples TRBV7-2 to TRBJ1-1; D may be TRBD1 (5 bases). The CDR3 sequence is 13 residues long. V lost 5 bases and J 0 bases, leaving 7 bases between the germline ends. CDR1 SGHTA and CDR2 FQGNSA come from the germline V gene.

The chain has TRBV20-1 and TRBJ2-3; tentatively, D is TRBD1 (6 bases). Germline CDR1 reads DFQATT; CDR2 reads SNEGSKA (reference sequence). The V end was cut by 2 bases, the J end by 0 bases, with 6 bases between. CDR3 size: 13 residues. CDR3 sequence reads: CSARQGSTDTQYF. Here the CDR3 DNA reads TGCAGTGCTAGACAGGGGAGCACAGATACGCAGTATTTT.

This clonotype was seen more than once but under ten times. This sequence joins TRBV7-6 and TRBJ2-2, with 8 bases lining up with TRBD1. V lost 4 bases and J lost 4; bases outside the gene matches: 11. The CDR3 sequence is 17 residues long. Per germline, CDR1 SGHVS and CDR2 FNYEAQ. CDR3: CASSSPDRGRGTGELFF. CDR3 sequence (DNA): TGTGCCAGCAGCTCCCCCGACAGGGGCAGAGGCACCGGGGAGCTGTTTTTT.

V usage is TRBV14 and J usage is TRBJ2-3; no clear D. The CDR3 has 14 residues. Per germline, CDR1 SGHDN and CDR2 FVKESK. Trimming stripped 4 bases from V and 2 bases from J, with 10 bases between. CDR3: CASSPNVLTDTQYF. The CDR3 DNA reads as TGTGCCAGCAGCCCAAACGTACTCACAGATACGCAGTATTTT.

This rearrangement joins TRBV7-2 to TRBJ2-7; 11 bases line up with TRBD2. Germline V CDR1 and CDR2: SGHTA, FQGNSA. The CDR3 has 15 amino acids. Losses at the gene ends were 1 base for V and 3 bases for J; bases not matched to a gene: 2. This CDR3 reads CASSLDLAGGYEQYF. The CDR3 coding sequence is TGTGCCAGCAGCTTAGATCTAGCGGGAGGCTACGAGCAGTACTTC.

This clonotype was counted a few times. The gene calls are TRBV27 and TRBJ2-7; 8 bases align to TRBD1. The germline V gene has CDR1 MNHEY and CDR2 SMNVEV (reference sequence). Unmatched junction bases numbered 10, after V lost 6 bases and J lost 3 bases. The length of the CDR3 is 15 residues. CDR3 sequence: CASSRFRDRIYEQYF. As DNA, the CDR3 is TGTGCCAGCAGCAGATTCCGGGACAGGATCTACGAGCAGTACTTC.

This clonotype was seen only a few times. In DNA form, the CDR3 reads TGTGCCAGCAGTCGAGTAGAAGGGGACGGCACAGATACGCAGTATTTT. As protein: CASSRVEGDGTDTQYF. The V gene is TRBV7-9, the J gene TRBJ2-3; D may match TRBD1 or TRBD2 (5 bases each). There are 16 residues in the CDR3. V dropped 6 bases and J dropped 1 base, with 17 bases sitting between them. CDR1 SEHNR and CDR2 FQNEAQ come from the germline V gene (reference sequence).

The table lists this clonotype with a few counts. The gene calls are TRBV29-1 and TRBJ2-5; maybe TRBD2 (5 bases). The CDR3 runs 12 residues. Trimming removed 4 bases from V and 3 bases from J, with 9 bases in between. CDR1 and CDR2 from the germline V gene are SQVTM and ANQGSEA. As DNA, the CDR3 is TGCAGCGTTGTGTGGGGAGAAGAGACCCAGTACTTC. As protein: CSVVWGEETQYF.

The chain combines TRBV6-5 with TRBJ2-7; TRBD1 matches at 9 bases. The CDR3 runs to 14 residues. J was trimmed by 3 bases and V by 5 bases; bases with no gene match: 5. Looked up from germline, CDR1 is MNHEY and CDR2 is SVGAGI. DNA for the CDR3: TGTGCCAGCAGTCGACTGGGACAGGGCTACGAGCAGTACTTC. This translates into CASSRLGQGYEQYF.

The chain combines TRBV3-1 with TRBJ2-6, with D possibly TRBD1 on 5 matching bases. V shed 5 bases and J shed 3 bases, with 8 bases lying between them. The CDR3 length is 14 residues. Germline lookup yields CDR1 LGHDT and CDR2 YNNKEL (reference sequence). This CDR3 is CASSGAFGANVLTF. The DNA for the CDR3 is TGTGCCAGCAGCGGGGCTTTTGGGGCCAACGTCCTGACTTTC. Variable domain in full (rest from reference TRBV3-1 and TRBJ2-6): DTAVSQTPKYLVTQMGNDKSIKCEQNLGHDTMYWYKQDSKKFLKIMFSYNNKELIINETVPNRFSPKSPDKAHLNLHINSLELGDSAVYFCASSGAFGANVLTFGAGSRLTVL.

This clonotype was recorded a few times. The gene calls are TRBV7-2 and TRBJ1-1, with a weak D call TRBD1 (5 bases). The CDR3 consists of 13 residues. CDR1 is SGHTA and CDR2 is FQGNSA in the germline V gene. Trimming shortened V by 5 bases and J by 2 bases, and 9 bases separated the two germline ends. The CDR3 spells CASSIDRNTEAFF. The DNA of the CDR3 is TGTGCCAGCAGCATCGACAGAAACACTGAAGCTTTCTTT.

This chain joins TRBV7-6 and TRBJ1-1; a possible D gene is TRBD1 (5 bases). The CDR3 has 16 amino acids. V was cut by 0 bases and J by 1 base, with 12 bases left in between. The germline V gene encodes CDR1 SGHVS and CDR2 FNYEAQ. CDR3 DNA: TGTGCCAGCAGCTTAGCAGAGGGGCTGGGGAACACTGAAGCTTTCTTT. Protein product: CASSLAEGLGNTEAFF.

This clonotype was observed once. The chain joins TRBV27 to TRBJ1-4; 8 bases line up with TRBD1. Per germline, CDR1 MNHEY and CDR2 SMNVEV (reference sequence). The CDR3 loop spans 15 amino acids. V was clipped by 9 bases and J by 8 bases; unmatched bases: 14. The CDR3 DNA sequence: TGTGCCAGGGGGACCAGGACAGGGATCGCGGAAAAACTGTTTTTT. Translating gives CARGTRTGIAEKLFF.

There are a few counts of this clonotype. The chain couples TRBV7-3 to TRBJ2-2; no firm D call. This CDR3 contains 14 residues. Deletions cut 6 bases from V and 6 bases from J, with 14 bases between. CDR1 and CDR2 (germline): SGHTA, FQGTGA. Here the CDR3 reads CASSPGPLSGELFF. The CDR3 DNA reads TGTGCCAGCAGTCCGGGTCCGCTATCCGGGGAGCTGTTTTTT.